Below are 32 T cell receptor beta chains sequenced from a single sample in a study of CD8+ T cells in alopecia areata. cDNA serving as the sequencing template came from extracted, reverse transcribed RNA. Method: immunoSEQ multiplex PCR; TCRdb's copy keeps in-frame clones and lacks some. Of 150,000 to 190,000 clones listed, around half are singletons. The sample here was CD8+ T cells sorted from blood, taken at week 0. The receptors originated from a human donor with alopecia areata.

There are a few counts of this clone. V is TRBV15 and J is TRBJ1-1; TRBD1 might be the D (6 bases). V was pared by 6 bases and J by 4 bases, with 15 bases between. The CDR3 is made up of 14 amino acids. From germline, CDR1 is LNHNV and CDR2 YYDKDF (reference sequence). CDR3 DNA sequence: TGTGCCACCAGAGATACCACAGGGCCCACTGAAGCTTTCTTT. Translated: CATRDTTGPTEAFF.

There are a few counts of this clone. Different DNA sequences within this sample yield the same CDR3. J is TRBJ1-2 and V is TRBV29-1; D not certain. CDR3 length equals 10 residues. The V and J ends lost 4 bases and 5 bases respectively, with 5 bases between them. The germline V gene encodes CDR1 SQVTM and CDR2 ANQGSEA. CDR3 loop: CSVGGYGYTF. In DNA form, the CDR3 reads TGCAGCGTTGGGGGATATGGCTACACCTTC.

The V and J genes are TRBV15 and TRBJ1-5; no clear D gene. The CDR3 loop spans 14 amino acids. Trimming took 2 bases from V and 4 from J, leaving 9 bases between them. Germline lookup yields CDR1 LNHNV and CDR2 YYDKDF (reference sequence). The CDR3 region has the DNA TGTGCCACCAGCAGACCCAGAACTAATCAGCCCCAGCATTTT. It translates to CATSRPRTNQPQHF.

The V call is TRBV7-9, the J call TRBJ2-6; D is undetermined. CDR3 length equals 17 residues. In germline, CDR1 is SEHNR, CDR2 FQNEAQ (reference sequence). V lost 3 bases to trimming and J lost 0 bases, with 12 bases between them. Here the CDR3 DNA reads TGTGCCAGCAGCTTCTTTTTAGGTCTCTCTGGGGCCAACGTCCTGACTTTC. This translates into CASSFFLGLSGANVLTF.

In this sample, this clone turned up once. The V call is TRBV7-6, the J call TRBJ2-7; 7 positions match TRBD1. This CDR3 has 14 amino acids. The junction had 7 bases not matched to a gene; V was cut back by 5 bases and J by 3 bases. Germline loops: CDR1 SGHVS, CDR2 FNYEAQ. CDR3 bases: TGTGCCAGCAGCCTAGACAGGGAGAGCTACGAGCAGTACTTC. Its translation is CASSLDRESYEQYF. Drawing the rest from reference TRBV7-6 and TRBJ2-7, the complete variable domain is GAGVSQSPRYKVTKRGQDVALRCDPISGHVSLYWYRQALGQGPEFLTYFNYEAQQDKSGLPNDRFSAERPEGSISTLTIQRTEQRDSAMYRCASSLDRESYEQYFGPGTRLTVT.

This clone has only a few counts. One end of the junction varies from germline; a read error may be responsible. V is TRBV29-1 and J is TRBJ2-7; 7 positions match TRBD1. This CDR3 region has 13 residues. CDR1 SQVTM and CDR2 ANQGSEA come from the germline V gene. The chain's CDR3 is CSVEGQVSYEQYF. The CDR3 region has the DNA TGCAGCGTGGAAGGACAGGTTAGCTACGAGCAGTACTTC.

This clone was seen a few times. This chain joins TRBV13 and TRBJ1-2; D gene uncertain. Germline V lookup: CDR1 PRHDT, CDR2 FYEKMQ (reference sequence). V was shortened by 5 bases and J by 7 bases, with 14 bases between the two germline ends. The CDR3 spans 13 residues. CDR3 protein: CASSPPAAGGYTF. As DNA, the CDR3 is TGTGCCAGCAGCCCCCCGGCAGCTGGTGGCTACACCTTC.

This chain connects TRBV4-3 to TRBJ2-3; 9 bases fit TRBD2. The CDR3 loop spans 15 amino acids. After removal of 0 bases from V and 6 bases from J, the junction contained 4 bases not matched to a gene. Germline CDR1 reads LGHNA; CDR2 reads YSLEER. Here the CDR3 DNA reads TGCGCCAGCAGCCAAGAGTCGAGCGGGGGGGATACGCAGTATTTT. Translating gives CASSQESSGGDTQYF.

The chain couples TRBV7-8 to TRBJ1-1; TRBD1 might be the D (5 bases). V was shortened by 1 base and J by 10 bases, with 16 bases between the two germline ends. Germline V lookup: CDR1 SGHVS, CDR2 FQNEAQ. The CDR3 spans 14 residues. The CDR3 sequence: CASSLEQVGMIAFF. The DNA for the CDR3 is TGTGCCAGCAGCTTAGAACAGGTGGGGATGATAGCTTTCTTT.

The genes are TRBV4-3 and TRBJ1-2; D is unresolved. Germline V gene data show CDR1 as LGHNA and CDR2 as YSLEER. The germline V and J ends were trimmed by 0 bases and 5 bases, with 10 bases remaining between them. The CDR3 length is 14 residues. CDR3 residues: CASSQDGTGYGYTF. DNA of the CDR3: TGCGCCAGCAGCCAAGATGGCACTGGATATGGCTACACCTTC.

V is TRBV15 and J is TRBJ2-5, with D possibly TRBD1 on 5 matching bases. CDR3 length: 13 residues. Germline CDR1 is LNHNV and CDR2 is YYDKDF (reference sequence). V shed 6 bases and J shed 0 bases, with 8 bases lying between them. The CDR3 nucleotides read TGTGCCACCAGTGTCAGGGACCAAGAGACCCAGTACTTC. This translates into CATSVRDQETQYF.

The V call is TRBV19, the J call TRBJ1-5; a weak D match, TRBD1 (6 bases). The CDR3 extends over 14 amino acids. V was clipped by 6 bases and J by 4 bases, with 13 bases between them. Germline V gene sequence: CDR1 LNHDA, CDR2 SQIVND (reference sequence). In DNA form, the CDR3 reads TGTGCCAGTAGGTCCAGGGGTGGAAATCAGCCCCAGCATTTT. This sequence encodes CASRSRGGNQPQHF. Based on the CDR3 plus reference TRBV19 and TRBJ1-5, the full variable domain is DGGITQSPKYLFRKEGQNVTLSCEQNLNHDAMYWYRQDPGQGLRLIYYSQIVNDFQKGDIAEGYSVSREKKESFPLTVTSAQKNPTAFYLCASRSRGGNQPQHFGDGTRLSIL.

The V call is TRBV25-1, the J call TRBJ2-1; 7 bases are a match to TRBD2. This CDR3 contains 14 residues. The germline gives CDR1 MGHDK, CDR2 SYGVNS. V was pared by 3 bases and J by 1 base, with 0 bases of the junction left unmatched. This CDR3 reads CASSDGGSYNEQFF. The CDR3, as DNA: TGTGCCAGCAGTGACGGGGGGTCCTACAATGAGCAGTTCTTC.

CDR3 in DNA: TGTGCCAGCAGTGAAGGTTCCGTCCGGGACAGCCAGGACGAGCAGTACTTC. It specifies CASSEGSVRDSQDEQYF. V gene TRBV2 combines with J gene TRBJ2-7; 7 bases are a match to TRBD1. J gave up 5 bases and V 1 base, and 14 bases lay outside the gene matches. Germline CDR1 and CDR2: SNHLY and FYNNEI. CDR3 length: 17 amino acids.

The chain recombines TRBV5-6 with TRBJ2-7; D gene ambiguous. Germline-derived CDR1 and CDR2 are SGHDT and YYEEEE. V lost 1 base and J lost 1, with 6 bases in between. The CDR3 runs 13 residues. CDR3 in DNA: TGTGCCAGCAGCTTGATGGATTCCTACGAGCAGTACTTC. Its translation is CASSLMDSYEQYF.

The rearrangement links TRBV6-1 to TRBJ1-1; TRBD1 matches at 7 bases. With 5 bases clipped from V and 6 bases from J, the junction kept 9 bases outside the gene matches. The germline V gene has CDR1 MNHNS and CDR2 SASEGT. The CDR3 loop spans 14 amino acids. CDR3 protein: CASSNRGWDPEAFF. The CDR3, as DNA: TGTGCCAGCAGTAACAGGGGTTGGGACCCTGAAGCTTTCTTT.

The J gene is TRBJ1-1, the V gene TRBV14; D ambiguous. Germline values: CDR1 SGHDN, CDR2 FVKESK. Trimming removed 0 bases at V and 6 bases at J, with 5 bases between. The CDR3 totals 12 residues. CDR3 protein: CASSQDRAEAFF. The CDR3 region has the DNA TGTGCCAGCAGCCAAGATCGGGCTGAAGCTTTCTTT. Full variable domain (remainder filled in from reference TRBV14 and TRBJ1-1): EAGVTQFPSHSVIEKGQTVTLRCDPISGHDNLYWYRRVMGKEIKFLLHFVKESKQDESGMPNNRFLAERTGGTYSTLKVQPAELEDSGVYFCASSQDRAEAFFGQGTRLTVV.

CDR3 protein: CASSETAGNEQFF. CDR3 sequence (DNA): TGTGCCAGCAGCGAGACCGCTGGCAATGAGCAGTTCTTC. The gene calls are TRBV7-8 and TRBJ2-1; D remains ambiguous. This CDR3 is built from 13 residues. Germline V CDR1 and CDR2: SGHVS, FQNEAQ. V lost 5 bases to trimming and J lost 6 bases, with 11 bases between them.

This clone came up a few times. The genes are TRBV29-1 and TRBJ1-1, with D uncertain. V lost 5 bases and J lost 1, with 11 bases in between. The CDR3 has 13 amino acids. Germline CDR1 and CDR2: SQVTM and ANQGSEA. CDR3 sequence reads: CSVTKEENTEAFF. CDR3 DNA: TGCAGCGTTACCAAGGAGGAGAACACTGAAGCTTTCTTT.

V gene TRBV29-1 combines with J gene TRBJ1-1; a possible D gene is TRBD1 (5 bases). V was clipped by 6 bases and J by 6 bases, with 17 bases between them. The CDR3 sequence is 13 residues long. CDR1 and CDR2 (germline): SQVTM, ANQGSEA. CDR3 coding DNA: TGCAGCGTAGACCGGGACCGATCCGCTGAAGCTTTCTTT. Amino acid sequence: CSVDRDRSAEAFF.

This clone showed up just a few times. The CDR3 here is CASSLGSTYEQYF. DNA for the CDR3: TGTGCCAGCAGCTTAGGCTCAACCTACGAGCAGTACTTC. The V and J genes are TRBV11-2 and TRBJ2-7; D remains unclear. Germline V gene data show CDR1 as SGHAT and CDR2 as FQNNGV. The CDR3 totals 13 residues. V was trimmed by 1 base and J by 2 bases, leaving 6 bases between them.

This clone was seen a handful of times. The rearrangement links TRBV4-3 to TRBJ2-7, with D perhaps TRBD1 (5 bases). Germline CDR1 reads LGHNA; CDR2 reads YSLEER. The CDR3 is 13 residues long. V shed 0 bases and J shed 5 bases, with 8 bases lying between them. The DNA for the CDR3 is TGCGCCAGCAGCCAAGACAGGGATAACGAGCAGTACTTC. Protein: CASSQDRDNEQYF.

The rearrangement uses TRBV30 and TRBJ1-3; possible D gene TRBD1, 6 bases. The CDR3 has 14 amino acids. Between the trimmed V and J ends, which lost 5 bases and 5 bases, there was a span of 16 bases. Per germline, CDR1 GTSNPN and CDR2 SVGIG (reference sequence). As DNA, the CDR3 is TGTGCCTGGGAAGGGACACCGGCACGAAACACCATATATTTT. It is translated as CAWEGTPARNTIYF. The variable domain in full, with the rest retrieved from reference TRBV30 and TRBJ1-3, is SQTIHQWPATLVQPVGSPLSLECTVEGTSNPNLYWYRQAAGRGLQLLFYSVGIGQISSEVPQNLSASRPQDRQFILSSKKLLLSDSGFYLCAWEGTPARNTIYFGEGSWLTVV.

V is TRBV7-6 and J is TRBJ1-1, with D possibly being TRBD1 (5 bases). V was trimmed by 4 bases and J by 2 bases, leaving 14 bases between them. Germline V CDR1 and CDR2: SGHVS, FNYEAQ. The CDR3 loop spans 15 amino acids. This CDR3 is CASSSRRQINTEAFF. For the CDR3, the DNA is TGTGCCAGCAGCTCCCGACGACAGATTAACACTGAAGCTTTCTTT.

The chain links TRBV29-1 to TRBJ1-4; no clear D gene. The CDR3 has 13 amino acids. V lost 0 bases and J lost 7, with 9 bases in between. The germline V gene has CDR1 SQVTM and CDR2 ANQGSEA. Written as DNA, the CDR3 is TGCAGCGTTGAAGAAGGCTGGAGTGAAAAACTGTTTTTT. Amino acid sequence: CSVEEGWSEKLFF.

The chain carries TRBV11-2 and TRBJ2-7; D gene ambiguous. V lost 5 bases and J 3 bases, leaving 5 bases between the germline ends. The germline V gene has CDR1 SGHAT and CDR2 FQNNGV. This CDR3 contains 11 residues. In DNA, the CDR3 is TGTGCCAGCAGCCTCCACTACGAGCAGTACTTC. This codes for CASSLHYEQYF.

This chain joins TRBV11-2 and TRBJ2-7, with D unclear. The V end was cut by 1 base, the J end by 5 bases, with 6 bases between. This CDR3 comprises 12 residues. Germline loops: CDR1 SGHAT, CDR2 FQNNGV. As DNA, the CDR3 is TGTGCCAGCAGCTTAGGTCACAACGAGCAGTACTTC. This gives the protein CASSLGHNEQYF.

This clone has more than one count but fewer than ten. The chain employs TRBV23-1 and TRBJ1-5; D gene unclear. TRBV23-1 is filed as an ORF, its function uncertain. This CDR3 has 15 amino acids. Trimming took 4 bases from V and 5 from J, leaving 15 bases between them. The CDR3 reads CASSRRVESDQPQHF. The CDR3 coding sequence is TGCGCCAGCAGTCGGCGGGTCGAATCAGATCAGCCCCAGCATTTT.

The chain has TRBV5-1 and TRBJ1-2; D uncertain. Germline V CDR1 and CDR2: SGHRS, YFSETQ. The CDR3 totals 13 residues. V shed 2 bases and J shed 5 bases, with 10 bases lying between them. CDR3 nucleotide sequence: TGCGCCAGCAGCTTCGGGGAAGCTTATGGCTACACCTTC. Amino acid sequence: CASSFGEAYGYTF. The entire variable domain, with the rest obtained from reference TRBV5-1 and TRBJ1-2, is as follows: KAGVTQTPRYLIKTRGQQVTLSCSPISGHRSVSWYQQTPGQGLQFLFEYFSETQRNKGNFPGRFSGRQFSNSRSEMNVSTLELGDSALYLCASSFGEAYGYTFGSGTRLTVV.

This chain links TRBV9 with TRBJ2-3; 10 bases are shared with TRBD2. J lost 7 bases, V lost 3 bases, and 11 bases had no gene match. CDR1 and CDR2 from the germline V gene are SGDLS and YYNGEE. The CDR3 runs 16 residues. CDR3 DNA sequence: TGTGCCAGCAGCGGGAGACTAGCGGGCAATCCAAATACGCAGTATTTT. Translating it yields CASSGRLAGNPNTQYF.

The chain employs TRBV27 and TRBJ1-6; D might be TRBD1 (6 bases). Trimming cost V 7 bases and J 9 bases, with 16 bases left between them. The germline V gene has CDR1 MNHEY and CDR2 SMNVEV (reference sequence). This CDR3 has 14 amino acids. The CDR3: CASTEQGAGSPLHF. The DNA of the CDR3 is TGTGCCAGCACCGAACAGGGTGCTGGTTCACCCCTCCACTTT.

The chain uses TRBV11-2 and TRBJ2-5; a possible D gene is TRBD1 (6 bases). Germline CDR1 SGHAT, CDR2 FQNNGV. Trimming left V 0 bases short and J 5 bases short, with 13 bases between. This CDR3 has 15 amino acids. CDR3 protein: CASSLEASRGETQYF. The DNA for the CDR3 is TGTGCCAGCAGCTTAGAAGCTAGTAGGGGGGAGACCCAGTACTTC.